The text below deals with one T cell receptor beta chain. The CDR3 runs 13 residues. V lost 8 bases and J lost 5; bases outside the gene matches: 5. Per the germline V gene, CDR1 is MNHEY and CDR2 is SVGAGI. Clones were read by immunoSEQ multiplex PCR, and TCRdb kept only the in-frame ones, dropping some. The sample includes about 76,000 clones, approximately 89% of them seen just once. The source of the sample is a study of blood T cell repertoires in COVID-19. Source material: peripheral blood. J is TRBJ1-1 and V is TRBV6-5; 10 bases fit TRBD1. The receptor was isolated from a man in his fifties or sixties with active COVID-19. This CDR3 is CASYDRGLTEAFF. The CDR3 DNA reads TGTGCCAGCTACGACAGGGGGCTTACTGAAGCTTTCTTT.